Each of the 9 T cell receptor beta chains below was sequenced from the same sample in a study of cytomegalovirus exposure and HLA in healthy donors. Assay: immunoSEQ multiplex PCR; the TCRdb copy retains only in-frame clones and omits some. The table includes roughly 260,000 clones, about 90% detected once. The sequenced sample was PBMCs. Receptor source: a woman in her late teens or twenties in good health and CMV-seronegative.

V and J are TRBV19 and TRBJ1-3, with TRBD1 matching over 8 bases. This CDR3 contains 17 residues. Germline loops: CDR1 LNHDA, CDR2 SQIVND (reference sequence). V lost 6 bases to trimming and J lost 4 bases; unmatched junction nucleotides: 14. CDR3 DNA sequence: TGTGCCAGTAGACCCCGGACAGGGTCTGTTTCAGGAAACACCATATATTTT. Its translation: CASRPRTGSVSGNTIYF.

The chain has TRBV4-1 and TRBJ2-4; TRBD2 is a possible D gene (6 bases). The CDR3 consists of 17 residues. The V gene lost 0 bases and the J gene lost 0 bases, with 12 bases spanning the gap. Per the germline V gene, CDR1 is MGHRA and CDR2 is YSYEKL. This CDR3 is CASSQEWWREAKNIQYF. The CDR3 DNA reads as TGCGCCAGCAGCCAAGAGTGGTGGCGGGAAGCCAAAAACATTCAGTACTTC.

The genes are TRBV6-5 and TRBJ1-3; weak D call: TRBD1 (5 bases). Germline CDR1 reads MNHEY; CDR2 reads SVGAGI. V was shortened by 2 bases and J by 8 bases, with 13 bases between the two germline ends. This CDR3 is built from 14 residues. CDR3 coding DNA: TGTGCCAGCAGTTACGGAGGGGCCAGGGACACCATATATTTT. This gives the protein CASSYGGARDTIYF.

The rearrangement joins TRBV6-1 to TRBJ1-5; 7 nucleotides align to TRBD1. CDR3 length: 15 residues. The germline CDR1 and CDR2 sequences are MNHNS and SASEGT. V shed 3 bases and J 4 bases; nucleotides not matched to a gene: 6. This CDR3 is CASSETGLPNQPQHF. CDR3 nucleotide sequence: TGTGCCAGCAGTGAGACAGGGTTACCTAATCAGCCCCAGCATTTT.

The chain joins TRBV6-5 to TRBJ2-1, with 9 nucleotides matching TRBD1. In germline, CDR1 is MNHEY, CDR2 SVGAGI. The CDR3 consists of 14 residues. V trimming: 6 bases; J trimming: 4 bases; junction bases outside the gene matches: 4. DNA of the CDR3: TGTGCCAGCAGAACCGGGACAGGGTACAATGAGCAGTTCTTC. Its protein is CASRTGTGYNEQFF.

V and J are TRBV6-1 and TRBJ1-4, with a tentative D call TRBD1 (6 bases). Per the germline V gene, CDR1 is MNHNS and CDR2 is SASEGT. CDR3 length: 15 amino acids. Trimming stripped 7 bases from V and 2 bases from J, with 14 bases between. The CDR3 protein is CASTRSGATNEKLFF. In nucleotides, the CDR3 is TGTGCCAGCACTCGATCAGGGGCGACTAATGAAAAACTGTTTTTT.

The chain carries TRBV28 and TRBJ1-2, with 10 positions matching TRBD1. CDR1 and CDR2 (germline): MDHEN, SYDVKM. This CDR3 has 14 residues. Trimming cost V 7 bases and J 8 bases; bases outside gene matches: 10. CDR3 residues: CASILGDRGSGYTF. In nucleotides, the CDR3 is TGTGCCAGCATTCTTGGGGACAGGGGAAGCGGCTACACCTTC.

The chain joins TRBV6-1 to TRBJ1-6; D is uncertain. This CDR3 is 14 amino acids long. CDR1 and CDR2 from the germline V gene are MNHNS and SASEGT. V lost 2 bases and J lost 6, with 8 bases in between. DNA for the CDR3: TGTGCCAGCAGTGAACAGGTGATTAATTCACCCCTCCACTTT. This translates into CASSEQVINSPLHF.

This clone was found once. This chain uses TRBV7-8 with TRBJ1-4; D remains ambiguous. Germline CDR1 SGHVS, CDR2 FQNEAQ. CDR3 length: 16 amino acids. V gave up 1 base and J gave up 0 bases, with 9 bases separating them. This chain's CDR3 is CASSLEGGTTNEKLFF. In DNA, the CDR3 is TGTGCCAGCAGCTTAGAGGGAGGGACAACTAATGAAAAACTGTTTTTT.